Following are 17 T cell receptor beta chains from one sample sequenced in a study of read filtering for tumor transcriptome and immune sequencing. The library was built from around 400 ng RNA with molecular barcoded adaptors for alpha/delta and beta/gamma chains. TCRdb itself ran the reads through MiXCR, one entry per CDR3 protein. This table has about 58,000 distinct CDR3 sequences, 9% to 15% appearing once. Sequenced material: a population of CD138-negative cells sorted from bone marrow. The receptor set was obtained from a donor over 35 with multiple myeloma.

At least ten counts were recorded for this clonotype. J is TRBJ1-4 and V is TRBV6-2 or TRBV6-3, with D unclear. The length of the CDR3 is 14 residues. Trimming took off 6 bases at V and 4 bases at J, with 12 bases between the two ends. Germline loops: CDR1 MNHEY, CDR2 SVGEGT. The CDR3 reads CASRADGLNEKLFF. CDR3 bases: TGTGCCAGCAGGGCGGACGGCCTTAATGAAAAACTGTTTTTT.

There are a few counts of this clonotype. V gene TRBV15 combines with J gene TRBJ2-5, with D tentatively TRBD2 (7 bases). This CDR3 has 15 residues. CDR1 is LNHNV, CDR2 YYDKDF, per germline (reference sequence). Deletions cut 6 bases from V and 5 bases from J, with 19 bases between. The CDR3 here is CATSPQGHSGETQYF. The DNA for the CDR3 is TGTGCCACCAGTCCACAGGGACATAGCGGGGAGACCCAGTACTTC.

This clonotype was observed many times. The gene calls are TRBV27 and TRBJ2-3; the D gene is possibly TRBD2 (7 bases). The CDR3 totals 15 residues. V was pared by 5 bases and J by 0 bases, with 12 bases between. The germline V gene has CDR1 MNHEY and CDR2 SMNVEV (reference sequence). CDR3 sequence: CASSVGGASTDTQYF. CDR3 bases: TGTGCCAGCAGTGTAGGGGGGGCCAGCACAGATACGCAGTATTTT.

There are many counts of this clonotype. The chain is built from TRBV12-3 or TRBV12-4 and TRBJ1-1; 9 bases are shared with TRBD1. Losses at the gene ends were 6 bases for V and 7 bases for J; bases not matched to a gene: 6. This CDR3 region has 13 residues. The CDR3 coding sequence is TGTGCCAGCAGCACAGGGGGCCGGGATGAAGCTTTCTTT. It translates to CASSTGGRDEAFF.

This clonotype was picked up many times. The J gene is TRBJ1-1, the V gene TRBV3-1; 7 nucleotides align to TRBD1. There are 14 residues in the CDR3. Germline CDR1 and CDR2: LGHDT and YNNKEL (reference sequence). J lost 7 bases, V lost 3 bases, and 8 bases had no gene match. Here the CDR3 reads CASSQWGTDSEAFF. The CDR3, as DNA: TGTGCCAGCAGCCAGTGGGGGACAGATAGTGAAGCTTTCTTT. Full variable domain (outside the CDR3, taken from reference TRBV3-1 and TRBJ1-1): DTAVSQTPKYLVTQMGNDKSIKCEQNLGHDTMYWYKQDSKKFLKIMFSYNNKELIINETVPNRFSPKSPDKAHLNLHINSLELGDSAVYFCASSQWGTDSEAFFGQGTRLTVV.

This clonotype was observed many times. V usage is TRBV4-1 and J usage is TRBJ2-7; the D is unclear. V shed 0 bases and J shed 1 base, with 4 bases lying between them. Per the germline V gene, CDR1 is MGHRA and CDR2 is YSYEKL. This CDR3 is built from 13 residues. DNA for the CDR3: TGCGCCAGCAGCCAAGACCAGTCCTACGAGCAGTACTTC. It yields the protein CASSQDQSYEQYF.

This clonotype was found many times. CDR3 sequence: CAWSVSLSGTEAFF. CDR3 DNA sequence: TGTGCCTGGAGTGTATCGTTGTCTGGGACAGAAGCTTTCTTT. V and J are TRBV30 and TRBJ1-1; the D gene is possibly TRBD1 (6 bases). Trimming removed 0 bases at V and 8 bases at J, with 16 bases between. The CDR3 contains 14 residues. The V gene's germline CDR1 is GTSNPN and CDR2 SVGIG (reference sequence).

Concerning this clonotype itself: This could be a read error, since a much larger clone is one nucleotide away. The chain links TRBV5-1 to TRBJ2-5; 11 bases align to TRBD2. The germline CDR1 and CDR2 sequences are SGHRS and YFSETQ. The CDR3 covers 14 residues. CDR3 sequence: CASSAGLAEEAQYF. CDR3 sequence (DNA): TGCGCCAGCAGCGCGGGACTAGCGGAAGAGGCCCAGTACTTC. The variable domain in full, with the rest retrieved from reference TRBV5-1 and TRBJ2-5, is KAGVTQTPRYLIKTRGQQVTLSCSPISGHRSVSWYQQTPGQGLQFLFEYFSETQRNKGNFPGRFSGRQFSNSRSEMNVSTLELGDSALYLCASSAGLAEEAQYFGPGTRLLVL.

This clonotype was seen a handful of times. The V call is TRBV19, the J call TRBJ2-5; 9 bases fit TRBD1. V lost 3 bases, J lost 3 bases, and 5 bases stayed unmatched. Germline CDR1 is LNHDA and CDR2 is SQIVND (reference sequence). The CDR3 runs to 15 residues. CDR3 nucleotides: TGTGCCAGTAGTATCACACAGGGGGCAGAAGAGACCCAGTACTTC. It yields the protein CASSITQGAEETQYF.

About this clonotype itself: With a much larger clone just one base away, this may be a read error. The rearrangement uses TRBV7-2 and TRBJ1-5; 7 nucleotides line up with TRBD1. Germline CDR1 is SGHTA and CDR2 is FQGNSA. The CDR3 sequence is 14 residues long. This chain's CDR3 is CAGSSLNRGQPQHF. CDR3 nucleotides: TGTGCCGGCAGCTCCTTAAACAGGGGTCAGCCCCAGCATTTT.

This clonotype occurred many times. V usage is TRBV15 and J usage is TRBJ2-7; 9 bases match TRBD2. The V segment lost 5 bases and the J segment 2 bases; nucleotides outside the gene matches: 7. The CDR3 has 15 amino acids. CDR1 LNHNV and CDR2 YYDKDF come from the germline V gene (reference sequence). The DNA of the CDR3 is TGTGCCACCAGCCAGCGGGGGGCCCTTGCCTACGAGCAGTACTTC. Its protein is CATSQRGALAYEQYF.

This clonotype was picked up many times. CDR3 sequence (DNA): TGTGCCAGCAGCTTAGGCCCCGACAATGAGCAGTTCTTC. It encodes CASSLGPDNEQFF. The V call is TRBV7-9, the J call TRBJ2-1; unclear D gene. The CDR3 runs 13 residues. Per germline, CDR1 SEHNR and CDR2 FQNEAQ (reference sequence). V lost 1 base, J lost 5 bases, and 6 bases lay in between.

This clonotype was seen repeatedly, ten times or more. Written as DNA, the CDR3 is TGTGCCAGCAGTGATAGGGGGGGAAACACTGAAGCTTTCTTT. Translating it yields CASSDRGGNTEAFF. The rearrangement uses TRBV2 and TRBJ1-1; TRBD1 might be the D (6 bases). V dropped 3 bases and J dropped 2 bases, with 10 bases sitting between them. The CDR3 spans 14 residues. CDR1 and CDR2 from the germline V gene are SNHLY and FYNNEI.

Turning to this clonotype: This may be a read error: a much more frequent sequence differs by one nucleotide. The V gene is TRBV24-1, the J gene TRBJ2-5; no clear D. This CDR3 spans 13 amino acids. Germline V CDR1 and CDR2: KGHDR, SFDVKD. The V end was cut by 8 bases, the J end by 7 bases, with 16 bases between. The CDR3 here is CATTAKGRGTQYF. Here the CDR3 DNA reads TGTGCCACCACCGCCAAAGGTCGAGGGACCCAGTACTTC.

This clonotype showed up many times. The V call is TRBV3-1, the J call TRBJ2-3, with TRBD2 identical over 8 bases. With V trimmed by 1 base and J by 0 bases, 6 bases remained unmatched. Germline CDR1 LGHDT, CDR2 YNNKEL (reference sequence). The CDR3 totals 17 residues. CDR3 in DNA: TGTGCCAGCAGCCAAGTTGTAGCGGGGACTAGCACAGATACGCAGTATTTT. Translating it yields CASSQVVAGTSTDTQYF.

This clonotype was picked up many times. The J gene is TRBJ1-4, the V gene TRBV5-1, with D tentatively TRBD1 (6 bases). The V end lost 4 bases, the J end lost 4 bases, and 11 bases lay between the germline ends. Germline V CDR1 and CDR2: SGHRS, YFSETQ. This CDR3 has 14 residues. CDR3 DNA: TGCGCCAGCAGCCAGACAGGTCTTAATGAAAAACTGTTTTTT. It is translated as CASSQTGLNEKLFF.

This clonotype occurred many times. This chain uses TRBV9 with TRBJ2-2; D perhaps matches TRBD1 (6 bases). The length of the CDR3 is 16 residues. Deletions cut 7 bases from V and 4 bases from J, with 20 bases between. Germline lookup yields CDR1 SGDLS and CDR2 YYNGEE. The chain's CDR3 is CASHRDITSGTGELFF. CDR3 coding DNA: TGTGCCAGCCACCGGGACATTACTTCGGGCACCGGGGAGCTGTTTTTT.